These 4 T cell receptor beta chains share one sample of origin, sequenced in a study of cytomegalovirus exposure and HLA in healthy donors. The PCR made use of 60 Vbeta and 13 Jbeta primers. The table came from immunoSEQ multiplex PCR; TCRdb's copy has only in-frame clones and leaves some out. The profile shows approximately 90,000 clones, nearly 70% of them singletons. Sequencing was performed on PBMCs. These receptor sequences come from a woman aged 45-65 years in good health and CMV-seropositive.

The V gene is TRBV25-1, the J gene TRBJ1-1; D not resolved. Germline V gives CDR1 MGHDK, CDR2 SYGVNS. The CDR3 runs 12 residues. V lost 6 bases and J 5 bases, leaving 10 bases between the germline ends. The CDR3, as DNA: TGTGCCAGCAGGGGAGGTGGGACTGAAGCTTTCTTT. It translates to CASRGGGTEAFF.

The rearrangement uses TRBV6-5 and TRBJ1-2, with TRBD1 matching 9 bases. J lost 10 bases, V lost 6 bases, and 9 bases had no gene match. CDR3 length: 13 residues. Germline lookup yields CDR1 MNHEY and CDR2 SVGAGI. In DNA, the CDR3 is TGTGCCAGCAGCCGGACAGGGGTGGTGGACTACACCTTC. Its protein product is CASSRTGVVDYTF.

The CDR3 bases are TGTGCCAGCAGACCTACGGGACAGGGCTACAATGAGCAGTTCTTC. It encodes CASRPTGQGYNEQFF. The rearrangement links TRBV7-2 to TRBJ2-1, with 9 bases lining up with TRBD1. Losses at the gene ends were 6 bases for V and 3 bases for J; bases not matched to a gene: 6. Germline V CDR1 and CDR2: SGHTA, FQGNSA. The CDR3 contains 15 residues.

The chain combines TRBV18 with TRBJ1-2; 9 bases fit TRBD1. The length of the CDR3 is 12 residues. The ends lost 8 bases at V and 7 bases at J; junction bases unmatched: 5. Germline CDR1 KGHSH, CDR2 LQKENI. The CDR3 nucleotides are TGTGCCAGCCGGGACAGGGTTAGTGGCTACACCTTC. Its protein product is CASRDRVSGYTF.